The rows below give T cell receptor beta chains drawn from one sample of a study of shared clonotypes between healthy human individuals. Assay: immunoSEQ multiplex PCR; the TCRdb copy retains only in-frame clones and omits some. The table lists a few million clones, around 95% of them singletons. Source material: naive CD4+ T cells sorted from blood. Every receptor here comes from a man aged 18-30 years in good health. Both conserved end residues are part of each CDR3. A D gene is named only where the DNA matches it firmly. Clone size is stated in some rows and not others, as once, few, many or a class when expanded.

V gene: TRBV19
clone size: NA
J gene: TRBJ1-3
D gene: NA
CDR3 protein: CASTPRAAGNTIYF
CDR3 DNA: TGTGCCAGTACCCCCAGGGCAGCTGGAAACACCATATATTTT

V gene: TRBV5-6
clone size: NA
J gene: TRBJ2-7
D gene: TRBD1
CDR3 protein: CASSTPGQAILEQYF
CDR3 DNA: TGTGCCAGCAGCACTCCGGGACAGGCAATCCTCGAGCAGTACTTC

V gene: TRBV9
clone size: NA
J gene: TRBJ1-4
D gene: NA
CDR3 protein: CASSDGGTPNEKLFF
CDR3 DNA: TGTGCCAGCAGCGACGGGGGAACTCCTAATGAAAAACTGTTTTTT

V gene: TRBV25-1
clone size: NA
J gene: TRBJ2-3
D gene: NA
CDR3 protein: CASGVSPSDTQYF
CDR3 DNA: TGTGCCAGCGGGGTCAGCCCCTCAGATACGCAGTATTTT

V gene: TRBV5-4
clone size: NA
J gene: TRBJ2-5
D gene: NA
CDR3 protein: CASSPRRVDQETQYF
CDR3 DNA: TGTGCCAGCAGCCCGAGGCGGGTGGACCAAGAGACCCAGTACTTC

V gene: TRBV7-2
clone size: NA
J gene: TRBJ2-2
D gene: NA
CDR3 protein: CASNLGSGELFF
CDR3 DNA: TGTGCCAGCAACTTAGGGTCTGGGGAGCTGTTTTTT

V gene: TRBV5-1
clone size: NA
J gene: TRBJ2-7
D gene: TRBD1
CDR3 protein: CASSLSDRGEQYF
CDR3 DNA: TGCGCCAGCAGCTTGTCGGACAGGGGCGAGCAGTACTTC

V gene: TRBV5-6
clone size: NA
J gene: TRBJ1-6
D gene: TRBD1
CDR3 protein: CASSRSTGRFNSPLHF
CDR3 DNA: TGTGCCAGCAGCCGTTCGACAGGGAGGTTTAATTCACCCCTCCACTTT

V gene: TRBV15
clone size: NA
J gene: TRBJ1-2
D gene: NA
CDR3 protein: CATSRVLMGPDGYTF
CDR3 DNA: TGTGCCACCAGCAGAGTCCTTATGGGGCCCGATGGCTACACCTTC

V gene: TRBV19
clone size: NA
J gene: TRBJ1-1
D gene: NA
CDR3 protein: CASSHRALNTEAFF
CDR3 DNA: TGTGCCAGTAGCCACAGGGCCTTGAACACTGAAGCTTTCTTT

V gene: TRBV5-1
clone size: NA
J gene: TRBJ2-2
D gene: TRBD1
CDR3 protein: CASSGTVASTGELFF
CDR3 DNA: TGCGCCAGCAGCGGGACAGTGGCGAGCACCGGGGAGCTGTTTTTT

V gene: TRBV2
clone size: NA
J gene: TRBJ1-2
D gene: TRBD1
CDR3 protein: CASRRGQGANYGYTF
CDR3 DNA: TGTGCCAGCAGACGGGGACAGGGCGCAAACTATGGCTACACCTTC

V gene: TRBV20-1
clone size: NA
J gene: TRBJ2-1
D gene: NA
CDR3 protein: CSAEGYNEQFF
CDR3 DNA: TGCAGTGCTGAAGGGTACAATGAGCAGTTCTTC

V gene: TRBV6-5
clone size: NA
J gene: TRBJ1-5
D gene: TRBD1
CDR3 protein: CASAADRGPWPQHF
CDR3 DNA: TGTGCCAGCGCCGCCGACAGGGGCCCCTGGCCCCAGCATTTT

V gene: TRBV4-3
clone size: once
J gene: TRBJ1-2
D gene: NA
CDR3 protein: CASSQVKNYGYTF
CDR3 DNA: TGCGCCAGCAGCCAAGTCAAGAACTATGGCTACACCTTC

V gene: TRBV11-2
clone size: once
J gene: TRBJ2-7
D gene: NA
CDR3 protein: CASRSGFYEQYF
CDR3 DNA: TGTGCCAGCAGATCGGGGTTCTACGAGCAGTACTTC

V gene: TRBV10-3
clone size: NA
J gene: TRBJ2-5
D gene: TRBD1
CDR3 protein: CAMDSTGGEETQYF
CDR3 DNA: TGTGCCATGGACTCTACAGGGGGCGAAGAGACCCAGTACTTC

V gene: TRBV7-2
clone size: NA
J gene: TRBJ1-1
D gene: NA
CDR3 protein: CASSLGLPEAFF
CDR3 DNA: TGTGCCAGCAGCTTAGGTCTACCGGAAGCTTTCTTT

V gene: TRBV25-1
clone size: NA
J gene: TRBJ1-4
D gene: NA
CDR3 protein: CASSEFGGDAEKLFF
CDR3 DNA: TGTGCCAGCAGTGAATTCGGGGGCGACGCCGAAAAACTGTTTTTT

V gene: TRBV30
clone size: NA
J gene: TRBJ1-2
D gene: NA
CDR3 protein: CAWSPQGRNGYTF
CDR3 DNA: TGTGCCTGGAGTCCACAGGGACGGAATGGCTACACCTTC

V gene: TRBV19
clone size: NA
J gene: TRBJ2-3
D gene: NA
CDR3 protein: CASSIAPPLSTDTQYF
CDR3 DNA: TGTGCCAGTAGTATAGCTCCGCCTCTTAGCACAGATACGCAGTATTTT

V gene: TRBV30
clone size: NA
J gene: TRBJ1-4
D gene: NA
CDR3 protein: CAGGVALNEKLFF
CDR3 DNA: TGTGCCGGCGGTGTCGCGCTTAATGAAAAACTGTTTTTT

V gene: TRBV6-1
clone size: NA
J gene: TRBJ2-2
D gene: NA
CDR3 protein: CASGILNTGELFF
CDR3 DNA: TGTGCCAGCGGAATCTTGAACACCGGGGAGCTGTTTTTT

V gene: TRBV2
clone size: once
J gene: TRBJ1-1
D gene: NA
CDR3 protein: CASRTESEYTEAFF
CDR3 DNA: TGTGCCAGCAGGACCGAGTCGGAATACACTGAAGCTTTCTTT

V gene: TRBV4-3
clone size: NA
J gene: TRBJ2-7
D gene: TRBD1
CDR3 protein: CASSQTVGQGIGEQYF
CDR3 DNA: TGCGCCAGCAGCCAGACGGTGGGACAGGGGATAGGCGAGCAGTACTTC

V gene: TRBV6-6
clone size: NA
J gene: TRBJ2-7
D gene: TRBD2
CDR3 protein: CASSYGLAQPPYEQYF
CDR3 DNA: TGTGCCAGCAGTTACGGACTAGCTCAACCCCCTTACGAGCAGTACTTC

V gene: TRBV18
clone size: NA
J gene: TRBJ2-5
D gene: TRBD2
CDR3 protein: CASSPPGLAGPKTQYF
CDR3 DNA: TGTGCCAGCTCACCACCGGGACTAGCGGGCCCTAAGACCCAGTACTTC

V gene: TRBV2
clone size: NA
J gene: TRBJ2-7
D gene: TRBD2
CDR3 protein: CASRRTSGGTYEQYF
CDR3 DNA: TGTGCCAGCCGAAGGACTAGCGGGGGGACCTACGAGCAGTACTTC

V gene: TRBV4-1
clone size: once
J gene: TRBJ2-3
D gene: TRBD1
CDR3 protein: CASSQADRGGDTQYF
CDR3 DNA: TGCGCCAGCAGCCAAGCCGACAGGGGGGGAGATACGCAGTATTTT

V gene: TRBV5-1
clone size: NA
J gene: TRBJ2-2
D gene: TRBD2
CDR3 protein: CASSRGGDLTGELFF
CDR3 DNA: TGCGCCAGCAGCAGGGGAGGGGACCTGACCGGGGAGCTGTTTTTT

V gene: TRBV10-1
clone size: once
J gene: TRBJ1-2
D gene: NA
CDR3 protein: CASSGAGGSGYTF
CDR3 DNA: TGCGCCAGCAGTGGGGCCGGCGGGAGTGGCTACACCTTC

V gene: TRBV6-5
clone size: NA
J gene: TRBJ2-7
D gene: NA
CDR3 protein: CASTSGRGNEQYF
CDR3 DNA: TGTGCCAGCACCTCGGGGAGAGGGAACGAGCAGTACTTC

V gene: TRBV5-1
clone size: once
J gene: TRBJ2-7
D gene: NA
CDR3 protein: CASSLEAAYEQYF
CDR3 DNA: TGCGCCAGCAGCTTGGAGGCAGCCTACGAGCAGTACTTC

V gene: TRBV6-1
clone size: NA
J gene: TRBJ2-1
D gene: TRBD1
CDR3 protein: CALRPPGQGAYEQFF
CDR3 DNA: TGTGCCCTTCGACCTCCGGGACAGGGGGCCTATGAGCAGTTCTTC

V gene: TRBV28
clone size: NA
J gene: TRBJ1-6
D gene: NA
CDR3 protein: CASSPGTDNSPLHF
CDR3 DNA: TGTGCCAGCAGTCCAGGGACGGATAATTCACCCCTCCACTTT

V gene: TRBV6-1
clone size: NA
J gene: TRBJ2-3
D gene: NA
CDR3 protein: CASSEVGGADTQYF
CDR3 DNA: TGTGCCAGCAGTGAAGTAGGGGGGGCGGATACGCAGTATTTT

V gene: TRBV6-5
clone size: once
J gene: TRBJ1-6
D gene: TRBD1
CDR3 protein: CASRDDRGQGSPLHF
CDR3 DNA: TGTGCCAGCAGAGACGACAGGGGGCAGGGTTCACCCCTCCACTTT

V gene: TRBV4-3
clone size: NA
J gene: TRBJ2-3
D gene: TRBD1
CDR3 protein: CASSHGQGHTDTQYF
CDR3 DNA: TGCGCCAGCAGCCATGGACAGGGCCACACAGATACGCAGTATTTT

V gene: TRBV5-1
clone size: NA
J gene: TRBJ2-1
D gene: NA
CDR3 protein: CASSFSPLTNEQFF
CDR3 DNA: TGCGCCAGCAGCTTTTCCCCACTCACGAATGAGCAGTTCTTC

V gene: TRBV6-6
clone size: NA
J gene: TRBJ2-7
D gene: NA
CDR3 protein: CASRDPDRMGIKQYF
CDR3 DNA: TGTGCCAGCAGGGACCCAGACAGGATGGGCATTAAGCAGTACTTC

V gene: TRBV10-3
clone size: NA
J gene: TRBJ1-2
D gene: NA
CDR3 protein: CAISDHDPGGYGYTF
CDR3 DNA: TGTGCCATCAGTGATCACGACCCAGGCGGCTATGGCTACACCTTC

V gene: TRBV7-9
clone size: once
J gene: TRBJ2-5
D gene: TRBD2
CDR3 protein: CASRRRLAEETQYF
CDR3 DNA: TGTGCCAGCAGGCGCAGGCTAGCGGAAGAGACCCAGTACTTC

V gene: TRBV19
clone size: NA
J gene: TRBJ1-2
D gene: TRBD1
CDR3 protein: CASSIGPGTGRRGYTF
CDR3 DNA: TGTGCCAGTAGTATAGGGCCCGGGACAGGGCGGCGGGGCTACACCTTC

V gene: TRBV6-5
clone size: NA
J gene: TRBJ2-1
D gene: NA
CDR3 protein: CASSYDLGADNEQFF
CDR3 DNA: TGTGCCAGCAGTTACGATCTGGGGGCGGACAATGAGCAGTTCTTC